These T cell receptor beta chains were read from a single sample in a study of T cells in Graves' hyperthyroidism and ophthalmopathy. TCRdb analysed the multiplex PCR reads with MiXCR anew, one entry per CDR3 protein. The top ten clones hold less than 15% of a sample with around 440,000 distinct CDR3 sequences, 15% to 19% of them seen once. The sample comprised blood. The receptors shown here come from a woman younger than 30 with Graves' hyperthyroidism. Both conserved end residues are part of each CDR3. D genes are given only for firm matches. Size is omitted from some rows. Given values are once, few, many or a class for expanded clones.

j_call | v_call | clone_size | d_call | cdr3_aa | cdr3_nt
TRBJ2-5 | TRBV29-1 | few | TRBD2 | CSTRGAGLAGTYQETQYF | TGCAGCACGAGAGGTGCGGGACTAGCGGGGACCTACCAAGAGACCCAGTACTTC
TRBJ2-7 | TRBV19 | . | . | CASSKSQYSSYEQYF | TGTGCCAGCAGCAAGAGCCAGTACTCCTCCTACGAGCAGTACTTC
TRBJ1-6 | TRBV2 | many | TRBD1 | CASSPWTGAGHSPLHF | TGTGCCAGCAGTCCATGGACAGGGGCAGGGCATTCACCCCTCCACTTT
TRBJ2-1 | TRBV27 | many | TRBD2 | CASRLVAGISYNEQFF | TGTGCCAGCAGACTGGTAGCGGGGATCTCCTACAATGAGCAGTTCTTC
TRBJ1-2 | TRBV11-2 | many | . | CASSLSRGGGYTF | TGTGCCAGCAGCTTGTCCAGGGGAGGTGGCTACACCTTC
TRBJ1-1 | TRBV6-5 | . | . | CASSYSISPRPPDNTEAFF | TGTGCCAGCAGTTACTCGATTAGCCCTAGGCCGCCGGACAACACTGAAGCTTTCTTT
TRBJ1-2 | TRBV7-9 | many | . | CASSLAMKGNYGYTF | TGTGCCAGCAGCTTAGCAATGAAGGGGAACTATGGCTACACCTTC
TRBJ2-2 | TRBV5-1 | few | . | CASSLVPGGGELFF | TGCGCCAGCAGCTTGGTTCCTGGGGGCGGGGAGCTGTTTTTT
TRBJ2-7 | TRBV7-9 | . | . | CASSQDRASHEQYF | TGTGCCAGCAGCCAAGATCGGGCTAGCCATGAGCAGTACTTC
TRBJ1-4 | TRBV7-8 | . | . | CASGRAGEKLFF | TGTGCCAGCGGCAGGGCTGGTGAAAAACTGTTTTTT
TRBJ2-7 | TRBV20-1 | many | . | CSASATVNSYEQYF | TGCAGTGCGTCGGCGACAGTCAACTCCTACGAGCAGTACTTC
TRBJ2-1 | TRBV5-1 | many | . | CASSPWTDDEQFF | TGCGCCAGCAGCCCCTGGACAGACGATGAGCAGTTCTTC
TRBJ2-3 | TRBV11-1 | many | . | CASSHRVDTQYF | TGTGCCAGCAGCCACCGCGTGGATACGCAGTATTTT
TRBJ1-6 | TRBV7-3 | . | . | CASNHNRREFLGYYNSPLHF | TGTGCCAGCAACCACAACCGGCGGGAATTTCTGGGCTATTATAATTCACCCCTCCACTTT
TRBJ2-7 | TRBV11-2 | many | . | CASSLAGSSDEQYF | TGTGCCAGCAGCTTAGCGGGAAGTAGCGACGAGCAGTACTTC
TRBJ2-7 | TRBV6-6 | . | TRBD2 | CASSYSISGGYEQYF | TGTGCCAGCAGTTACTCGATTAGCGGGGGCTACGAGCAGTACTTC
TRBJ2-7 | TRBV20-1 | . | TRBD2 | CSASFGLAGVFGSYEQYF | TGCAGTGCTAGCTTCGGACTAGCGGGAGTCTTCGGGTCCTACGAGCAGTACTTC
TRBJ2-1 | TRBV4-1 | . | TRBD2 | CASSTILAGVGMNEQFF | TGCGCCAGCAGTACTATATTAGCGGGAGTAGGTATGAATGAGCAGTTCTTC
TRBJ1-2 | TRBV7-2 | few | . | CASSLDMYYGYTF | TGTGCCAGCAGCTTAGACATGTACTATGGCTACACCTTC
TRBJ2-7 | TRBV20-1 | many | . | CSANRGASSYEQYF | TGCAGTGCAAACCGGGGAGCAAGCTCCTACGAGCAGTACTTC
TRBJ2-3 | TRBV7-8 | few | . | CASSIHRDLLTDTQYF | TGTGCCAGCAGCATACACCGGGACTTGTTGACAGATACGCAGTATTTT
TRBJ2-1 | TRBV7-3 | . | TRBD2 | CASSFGGGINNEQFF | TGTGCCAGCAGCTTCGGGGGGGGGATAAACAATGAGCAGTTCTTC
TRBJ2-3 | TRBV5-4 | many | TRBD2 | CASSFSGSHIADTQYF | TGTGCCAGCAGCTTTAGCGGGAGTCATATCGCAGATACGCAGTATTTT
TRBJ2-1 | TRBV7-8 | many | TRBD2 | CASSLEASGYPYNEQFF | TGTGCCAGCAGCTTAGAGGCTAGCGGTTATCCCTACAATGAGCAGTTCTTC
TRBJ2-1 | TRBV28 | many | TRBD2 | CASSSPSSGAATSGRPAYEQFF | TGTGCCAGCAGTTCTCCATCCTCCGGGGCAGCTACTAGCGGGAGGCCCGCCTATGAGCAGTTCTTC
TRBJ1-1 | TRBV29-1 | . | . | CSVAGANTEAFF | TGCAGCGTTGCCGGGGCGAACACTGAAGCTTTCTTT
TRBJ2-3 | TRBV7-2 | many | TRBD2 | CASSLDSGPGRGQYF | TGTGCCAGCAGCCTCGATAGCGGACCGGGGAGGGGGCAGTATTTT
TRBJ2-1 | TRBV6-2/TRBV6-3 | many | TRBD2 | CASSYSSGPSGNAINEQFF | TGTGCCAGCAGTTACTCGTCGGGGCCTAGCGGTAATGCAATCAATGAGCAGTTCTTC
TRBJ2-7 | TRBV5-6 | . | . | CASSLAPGESYEQYF | TGTGCCAGCAGCTTGGCCCCAGGGGAGTCGTACGAGCAGTACTTC